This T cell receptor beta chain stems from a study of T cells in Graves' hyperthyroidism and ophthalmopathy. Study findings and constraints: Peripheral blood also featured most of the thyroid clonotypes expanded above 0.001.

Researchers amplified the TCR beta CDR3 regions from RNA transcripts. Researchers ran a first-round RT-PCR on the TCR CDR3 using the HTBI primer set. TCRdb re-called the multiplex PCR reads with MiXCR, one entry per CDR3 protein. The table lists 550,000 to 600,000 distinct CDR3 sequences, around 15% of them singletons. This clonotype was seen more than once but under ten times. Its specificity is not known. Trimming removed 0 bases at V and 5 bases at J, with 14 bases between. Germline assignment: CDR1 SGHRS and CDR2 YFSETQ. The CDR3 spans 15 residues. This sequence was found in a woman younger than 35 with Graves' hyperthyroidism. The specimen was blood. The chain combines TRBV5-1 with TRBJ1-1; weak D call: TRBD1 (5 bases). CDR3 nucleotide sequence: TGCGCCAGCAGCTTGGCGCAGGGTGTAAGGACTGAAGCTTTCTTT. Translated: CASSLAQGVRTEAFF.